A selection of T cell receptor beta chains follows, all from one sample in a study of T cells after yellow fever vaccination. MiXCR was run by TCRdb on the 5' RACE reads, yielding one entry per CDR3 protein. The data contain a few hundred thousand distinct CDR3 sequences, roughly 4% of them singletons. The sample here was PBMCs, taken 5 days after the yellow fever booster vaccination. The source of these receptors is a man between 18 and 35 years old who received the YFV17D yellow fever vaccine. Both conserved end residues are part of each CDR3. Fields, in order: V gene, CDR3 length, J gene, CDR3 protein.

TRBV11-2	16	TRBJ1-5	CASSLSGYGSNQPQHF
TRBV15	12	TRBJ2-2	CATARATGELFF
TRBV20-1	14	TRBJ2-7	CSASYGGVIDEQYF
TRBV28	15	TRBJ2-3	CASTSGGVGTDTQYF
TRBV5-1	13	TRBJ1-2	CASSFRDDYGFTF
TRBV7-2	13	TRBJ2-6	CASSQGGENVLTF
TRBV7-2	16	TRBJ1-6	CASSLFSGGYNSPLHF
TRBV7-9	14	TRBJ1-4	CASSLRGASEKLFF
TRBV27	14	TRBJ2-2	CASSLGPGAGELFF
TRBV12-3/TRBV12-4	14	TRBJ1-1	CASIPRTLSTEAFF
TRBV7-2	15	TRBJ2-1	CASSGTPSSYNEQFF